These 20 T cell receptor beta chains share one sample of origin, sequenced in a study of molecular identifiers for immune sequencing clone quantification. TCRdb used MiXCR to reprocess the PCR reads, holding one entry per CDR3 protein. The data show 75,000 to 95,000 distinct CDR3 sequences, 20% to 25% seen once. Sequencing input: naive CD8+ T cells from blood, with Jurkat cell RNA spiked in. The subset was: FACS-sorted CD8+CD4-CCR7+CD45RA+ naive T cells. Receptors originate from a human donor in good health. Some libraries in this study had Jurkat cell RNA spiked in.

The CDR3 DNA follows: TGTGCCAGCAGCACTACCTACGAGCAGTACTTC. Its translation is CASSTTYEQYF. The chain has TRBV7-9 and TRBJ2-7; D gene uncertain. The V and J ends lost 5 bases and 2 bases respectively, with 4 bases between them. This CDR3 contains 11 residues. From germline, CDR1 is SEHNR and CDR2 FQNEAQ (reference sequence). Together with reference TRBV7-9 and TRBJ2-7, the CDR3 gives the full variable domain: DTGVSQNPRHKITKRGQNVTFRCDPISEHNRLYWYRQTLGQGPEFLTYFQNEAQLEKSRLLSDRFSAERPKGSFSTLEIQRTEQGDSAMYLCASSTTYEQYFGPGTRLTVT.

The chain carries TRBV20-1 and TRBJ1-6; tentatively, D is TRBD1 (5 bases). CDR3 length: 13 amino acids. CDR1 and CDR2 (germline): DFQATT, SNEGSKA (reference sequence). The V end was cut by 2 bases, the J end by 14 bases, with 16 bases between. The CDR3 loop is CSARNAGKGTLHF. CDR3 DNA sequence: TGCAGTGCTAGAAATGCAGGGAAGGGCACCCTCCACTTT.

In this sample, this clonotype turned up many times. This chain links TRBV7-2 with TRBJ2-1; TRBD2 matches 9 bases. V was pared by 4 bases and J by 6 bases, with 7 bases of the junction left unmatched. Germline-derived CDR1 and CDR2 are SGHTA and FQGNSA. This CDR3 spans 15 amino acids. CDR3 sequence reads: CASSSTGTSSNEQFF. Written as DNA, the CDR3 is TGTGCCAGCAGCTCAACAGGGACTAGCAGCAATGAGCAGTTCTTC.

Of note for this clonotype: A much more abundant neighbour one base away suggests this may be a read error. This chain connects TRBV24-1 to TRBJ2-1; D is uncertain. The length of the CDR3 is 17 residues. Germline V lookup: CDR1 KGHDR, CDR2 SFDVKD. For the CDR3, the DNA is TGTGCCACCAGTGATTCCGACGGGCTAAGCTCCTACAATGAGCAGATCTTC. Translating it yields CATSDSDGLSSYNEQIF.

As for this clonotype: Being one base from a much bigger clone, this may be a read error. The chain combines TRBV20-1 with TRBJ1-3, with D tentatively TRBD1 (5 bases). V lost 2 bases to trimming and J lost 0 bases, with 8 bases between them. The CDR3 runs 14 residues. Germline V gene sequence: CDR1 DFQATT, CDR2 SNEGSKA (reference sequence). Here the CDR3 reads CSARIQGSGNTIYF. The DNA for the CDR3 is TGCAGTGCTAGAATCCAGGGCTCTGGAAACACCATATATTTT.

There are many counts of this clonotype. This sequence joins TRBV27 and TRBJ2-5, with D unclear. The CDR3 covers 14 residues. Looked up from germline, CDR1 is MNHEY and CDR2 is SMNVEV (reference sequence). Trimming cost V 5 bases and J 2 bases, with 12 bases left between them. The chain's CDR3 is CASSPVVGQETQYF. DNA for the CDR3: TGTGCCAGCAGTCCCGTAGTTGGGCAAGAGACCCAGTACTTC.

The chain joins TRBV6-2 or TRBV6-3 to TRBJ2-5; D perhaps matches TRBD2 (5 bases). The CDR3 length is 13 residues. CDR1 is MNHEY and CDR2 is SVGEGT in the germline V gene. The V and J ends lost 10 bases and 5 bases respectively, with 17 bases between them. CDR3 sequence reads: CATMIGMEETQYF. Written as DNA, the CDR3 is TGTGCCACCATGATCGGGATGGAGGAGACCCAGTACTTC.

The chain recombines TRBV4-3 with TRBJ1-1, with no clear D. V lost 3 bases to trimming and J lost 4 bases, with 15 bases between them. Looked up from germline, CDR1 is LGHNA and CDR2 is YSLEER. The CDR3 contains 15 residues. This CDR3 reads CASSQQTWMSTEAFF. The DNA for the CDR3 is TGCGCCAGCAGCCAGCAGACATGGATGAGCACTGAAGCTTTCTTT.

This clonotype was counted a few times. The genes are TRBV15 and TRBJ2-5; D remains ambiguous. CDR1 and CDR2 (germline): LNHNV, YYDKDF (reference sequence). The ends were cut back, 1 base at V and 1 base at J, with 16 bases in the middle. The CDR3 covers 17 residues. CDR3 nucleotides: TGTGCCACCAGCAGAGTTCTTGGGTATCGCGGCCAAGAGACCCAGTACTTC. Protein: CATSRVLGYRGQETQYF.

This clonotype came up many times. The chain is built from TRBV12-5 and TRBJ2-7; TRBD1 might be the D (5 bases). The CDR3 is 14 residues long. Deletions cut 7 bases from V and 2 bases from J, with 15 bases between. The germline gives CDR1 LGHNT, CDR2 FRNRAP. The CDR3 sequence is CASARSGRAYEQYF. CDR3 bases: TGTGCTAGTGCCCGGAGTGGCAGGGCCTACGAGCAGTACTTC.

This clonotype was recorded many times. The CDR3, as DNA: TGCGCCAGCAGCTTGTTAGGGAATGAAGCTTTCTTT. Translating it yields CASSLLGNEAFF. The rearrangement uses TRBV5-1 and TRBJ1-1, with no clear D. This CDR3 region has 12 residues. From germline, CDR1 is SGHRS and CDR2 YFSETQ. V was clipped by 1 base and J by 7 bases, with 8 bases between them. Using reference TRBV5-1 and TRBJ1-1 for the parts outside the CDR3, the full variable domain is KAGVTQTPRYLIKTRGQQVTLSCSPISGHRSVSWYQQTPGQGLQFLFEYFSETQRNKGNFPGRFSGRQFSNSRSEMNVSTLELGDSALYLCASSLLGNEAFFGQGTRLTVV.

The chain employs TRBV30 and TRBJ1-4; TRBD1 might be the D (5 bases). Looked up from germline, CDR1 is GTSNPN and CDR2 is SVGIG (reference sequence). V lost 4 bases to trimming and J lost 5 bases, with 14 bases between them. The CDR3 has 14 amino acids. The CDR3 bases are TGTGCCTGGAAGGGGCCACCGCTAAATGAAAAACTGTTTTTT. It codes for CAWKGPPLNEKLFF. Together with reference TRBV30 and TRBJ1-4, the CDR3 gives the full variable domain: SQTIHQWPATLVQPVGSPLSLECTVEGTSNPNLYWYRQAAGRGLQLLFYSVGIGQISSEVPQNLSASRPQDRQFILSSKKLLLSDSGFYLCAWKGPPLNEKLFFGSGTQLSVL.

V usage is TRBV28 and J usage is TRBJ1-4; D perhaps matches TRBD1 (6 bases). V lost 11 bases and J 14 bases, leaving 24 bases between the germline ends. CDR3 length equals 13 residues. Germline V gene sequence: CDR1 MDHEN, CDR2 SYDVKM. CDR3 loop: CALGGGGGEELFF. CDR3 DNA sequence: TGTGCCCTCGGGGGCGGGGGTGGCGAAGAGCTGTTTTTT.

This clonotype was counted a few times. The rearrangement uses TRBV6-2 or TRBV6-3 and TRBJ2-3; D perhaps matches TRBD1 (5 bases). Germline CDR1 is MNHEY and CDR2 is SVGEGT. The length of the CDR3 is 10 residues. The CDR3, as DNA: TGTGGAACAGGCCCAGATACGCAGTATTTT. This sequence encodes CGTGPDTQYF.

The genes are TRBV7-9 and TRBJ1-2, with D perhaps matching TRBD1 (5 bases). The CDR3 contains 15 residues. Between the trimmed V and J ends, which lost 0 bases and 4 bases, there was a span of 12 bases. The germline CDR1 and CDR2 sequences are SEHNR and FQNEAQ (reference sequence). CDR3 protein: CASSLAVQEVYGYTF. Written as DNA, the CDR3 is TGTGCCAGCAGCTTAGCGGTACAGGAAGTCTATGGCTACACCTTC.

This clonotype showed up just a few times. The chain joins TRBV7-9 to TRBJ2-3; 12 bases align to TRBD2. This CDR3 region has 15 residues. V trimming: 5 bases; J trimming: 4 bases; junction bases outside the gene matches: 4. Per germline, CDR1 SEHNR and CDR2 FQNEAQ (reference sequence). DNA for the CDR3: TGTGCCAGCAGCGACCTAGCGGGGGGGGCAGATACGCAGTATTTT. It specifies CASSDLAGGADTQYF.

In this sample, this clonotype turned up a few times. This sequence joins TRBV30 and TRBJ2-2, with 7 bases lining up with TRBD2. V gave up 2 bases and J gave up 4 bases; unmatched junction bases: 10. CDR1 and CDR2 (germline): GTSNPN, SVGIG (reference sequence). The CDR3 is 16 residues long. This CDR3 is CAWSSPPRGSTGELFF. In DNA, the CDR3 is TGTGCCTGGAGTTCCCCGCCGCGGGGGTCCACCGGGGAGCTGTTTTTT.

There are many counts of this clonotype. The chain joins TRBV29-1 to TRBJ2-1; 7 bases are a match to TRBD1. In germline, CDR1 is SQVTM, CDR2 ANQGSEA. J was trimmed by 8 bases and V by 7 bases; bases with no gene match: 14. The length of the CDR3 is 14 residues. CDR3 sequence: CSAVSGTALDEQFF. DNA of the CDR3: TGCAGCGCCGTGTCCGGGACAGCCCTTGATGAGCAGTTCTTC.

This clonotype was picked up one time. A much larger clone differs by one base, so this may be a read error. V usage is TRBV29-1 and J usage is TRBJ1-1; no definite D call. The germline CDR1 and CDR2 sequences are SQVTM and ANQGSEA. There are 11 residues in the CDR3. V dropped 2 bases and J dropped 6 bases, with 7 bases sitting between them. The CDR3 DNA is TGCAGCGTTGAACAGGACGCTGAAGCTTTCTTT. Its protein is CSVEQDAEAFF.

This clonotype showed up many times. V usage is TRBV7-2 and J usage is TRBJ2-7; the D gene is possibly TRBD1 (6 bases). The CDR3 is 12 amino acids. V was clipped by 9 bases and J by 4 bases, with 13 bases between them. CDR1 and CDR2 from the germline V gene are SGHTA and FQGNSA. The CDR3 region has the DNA TGTGCCAGGGGCAGGGGTCCGTACGAGCAGTACTTC. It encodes CARGRGPYEQYF.